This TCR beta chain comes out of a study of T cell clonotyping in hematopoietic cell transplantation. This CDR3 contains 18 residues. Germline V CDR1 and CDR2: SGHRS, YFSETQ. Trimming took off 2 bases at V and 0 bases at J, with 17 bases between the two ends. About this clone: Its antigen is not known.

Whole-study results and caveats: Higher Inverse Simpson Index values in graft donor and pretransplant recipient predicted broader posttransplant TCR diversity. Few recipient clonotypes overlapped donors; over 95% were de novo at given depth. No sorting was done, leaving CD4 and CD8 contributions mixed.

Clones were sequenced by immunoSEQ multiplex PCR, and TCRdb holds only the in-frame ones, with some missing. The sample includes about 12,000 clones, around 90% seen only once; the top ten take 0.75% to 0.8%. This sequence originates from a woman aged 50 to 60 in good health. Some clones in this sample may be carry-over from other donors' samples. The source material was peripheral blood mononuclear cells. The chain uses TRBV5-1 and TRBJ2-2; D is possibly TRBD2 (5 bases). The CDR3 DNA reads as TGCGCCAGCAGCTTCGGAGGCAGGATCATCTCGAACACCGGGGAGCTGTTTTTT. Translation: CASSFGGRIISNTGELFF.